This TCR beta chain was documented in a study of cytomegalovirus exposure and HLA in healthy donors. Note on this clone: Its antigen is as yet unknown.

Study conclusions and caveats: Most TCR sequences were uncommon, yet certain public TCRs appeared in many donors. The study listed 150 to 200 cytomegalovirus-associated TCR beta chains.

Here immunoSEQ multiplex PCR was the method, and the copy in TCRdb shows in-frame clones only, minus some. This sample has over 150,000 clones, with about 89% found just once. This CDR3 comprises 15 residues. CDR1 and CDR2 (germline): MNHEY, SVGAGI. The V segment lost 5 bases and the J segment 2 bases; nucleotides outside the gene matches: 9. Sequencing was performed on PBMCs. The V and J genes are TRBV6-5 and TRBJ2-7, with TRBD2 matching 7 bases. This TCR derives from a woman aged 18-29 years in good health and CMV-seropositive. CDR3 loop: CASSPRLASPYEQYF. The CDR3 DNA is TGTGCCAGCAGTCCCCGACTAGCTAGCCCCTACGAGCAGTACTTC.